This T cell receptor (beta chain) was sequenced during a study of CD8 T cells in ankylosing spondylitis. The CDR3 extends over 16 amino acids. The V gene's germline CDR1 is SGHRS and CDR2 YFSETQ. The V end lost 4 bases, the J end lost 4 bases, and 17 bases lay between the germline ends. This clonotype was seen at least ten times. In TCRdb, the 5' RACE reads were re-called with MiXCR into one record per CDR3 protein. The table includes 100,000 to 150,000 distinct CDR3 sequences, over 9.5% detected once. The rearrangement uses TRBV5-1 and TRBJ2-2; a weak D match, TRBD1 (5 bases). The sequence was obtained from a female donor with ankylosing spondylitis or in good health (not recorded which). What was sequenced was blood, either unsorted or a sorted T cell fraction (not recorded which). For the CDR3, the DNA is TGCGCCAGCAGCCTGGCGTTCAGGGATAGCACCGGGGAGCTGTTTTTT. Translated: CASSLAFRDSTGELFF. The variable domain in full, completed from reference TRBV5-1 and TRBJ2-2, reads KAGVTQTPRYLIKTRGQQVTLSCSPISGHRSVSWYQQTPGQGLQFLFEYFSETQRNKGNFPGRFSGRQFSNSRSEMNVSTLELGDSALYLCASSLAFRDSTGELFFGEGSRLTVL.